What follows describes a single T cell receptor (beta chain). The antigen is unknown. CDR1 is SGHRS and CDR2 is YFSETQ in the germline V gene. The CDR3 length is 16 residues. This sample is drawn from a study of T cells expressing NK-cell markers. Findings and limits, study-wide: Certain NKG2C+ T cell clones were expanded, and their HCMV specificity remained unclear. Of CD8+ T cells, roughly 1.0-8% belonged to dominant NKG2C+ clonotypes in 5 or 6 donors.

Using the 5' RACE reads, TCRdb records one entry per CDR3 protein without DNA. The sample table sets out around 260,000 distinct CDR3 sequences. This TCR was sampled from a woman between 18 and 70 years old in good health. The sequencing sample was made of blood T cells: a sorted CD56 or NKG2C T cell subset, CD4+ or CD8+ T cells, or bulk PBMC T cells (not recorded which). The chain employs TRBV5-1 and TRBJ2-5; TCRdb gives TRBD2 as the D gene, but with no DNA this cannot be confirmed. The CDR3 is CASSFSLAGSGETQYF.